These 27 T cell receptor beta chains originate from one sample sequenced in a study of blood T cell repertoires in COVID-19. TCRdb's table, derived via immunoSEQ multiplex PCR, lists solely in-frame clones and lacks some. The sample has about 44,000 clones; 82% are singletons. Input material: peripheral blood. The source of these receptors is a woman aged 70-85 years with acute or convalescent COVID-19.

J is TRBJ1-2 and V is TRBV27; D is possibly TRBD1 (5 bases). Trimming removed 5 bases from V and 4 bases from J, with 17 bases in between. Germline CDR1 and CDR2: MNHEY and SMNVEV (reference sequence). The CDR3 sequence is 15 residues long. The CDR3 loop is CASSPTAQGSYGYTF. Here the CDR3 DNA reads TGTGCCAGCAGTCCGACCGCCCAGGGTAGCTATGGCTACACCTTC.

This sequence joins TRBV11-3 and TRBJ1-4, with D possibly being TRBD1 (6 bases). V was trimmed by 5 bases and J by 7 bases, leaving 17 bases between them. CDR1 SGHNT and CDR2 YENEEA come from the germline V gene. There are 15 residues in the CDR3. This CDR3 is CASSPPGGRGEKLFF. The CDR3 DNA reads as TGTGCCAGCAGCCCCCCGGGGGGCAGGGGTGAAAAACTGTTTTTT.

Written as DNA, the CDR3 is TGTGCCAGCAGTCCTGACAGGGGAGGATGGGCTTTCTTT. Protein sequence: CASSPDRGGWAFF. The chain joins TRBV12-3 or TRBV12-4 to TRBJ1-1, with 8 bases lining up with TRBD1. Trimming took 5 bases from V and 11 from J; bases not matched to a gene: 10. CDR3 size: 13 residues.

This clone was observed a single time. The V call is TRBV5-5, the J call TRBJ1-2; D perhaps matches TRBD1 (5 bases). CDR3 length: 14 amino acids. V was shortened by 1 base and J by 6 bases, with 13 bases between the two germline ends. Germline V CDR1 and CDR2: SGHKS, YYEKEE (reference sequence). DNA for the CDR3: TGTGCCAGCAGCTTGAGGAGGGACGGTAATGGCTACACCTTC. Translating gives CASSLRRDGNGYTF.

The genes are TRBV6-2 or TRBV6-3 and TRBJ2-5; no definite D call. The CDR3 spans 13 residues. The germline V gene encodes CDR1 MNHEY and CDR2 SVGEGT. Trimming removed 4 bases from V and 5 bases from J, with 11 bases in between. CDR3 in amino acids: CASSSRPRETQYF. Written as DNA, the CDR3 is TGTGCCAGCAGTTCTCGGCCGAGGGAGACCCAGTACTTC.

This clone is labeled medium-sized. The V call is TRBV27, the J call TRBJ2-7, with TRBD2 matching 7 bases. The length of the CDR3 is 14 residues. From germline, CDR1 is MNHEY and CDR2 SMNVEV (reference sequence). The trim removed 2 bases at V and 0 bases at J, leaving 1 base unmatched. The CDR3 protein is CASSLAGDSYEQYF. The CDR3, as DNA: TGTGCCAGCAGTTTAGCGGGAGACTCCTACGAGCAGTACTTC.

The rearrangement joins TRBV25-1 to TRBJ2-7; D is possibly TRBD1 (7 bases). Germline CDR1 MGHDK, CDR2 SYGVNS. The CDR3 has 12 residues. Trimming pared 1 base from V and 12 bases from J, leaving 13 bases between. The CDR3 DNA is TGTGCCAGCAGTGAATCGGGGAGGACAGGGTACTTC. Residues: CASSESGRTGYF.

The V call is TRBV5-1, the J call TRBJ1-1; 8 bases align to TRBD1. The V and J ends lost 3 bases and 10 bases, in that order; junction bases with no gene match: 8. This CDR3 spans 13 amino acids. Germline-derived CDR1 and CDR2 are SGHRS and YFSETQ. The CDR3 sequence is CASSYGTGSVAFF. The CDR3 bases are TGCGCCAGCAGCTACGGGACAGGATCAGTAGCTTTCTTT.

The chain recombines TRBV5-4 with TRBJ1-3, with D tentatively TRBD1 (6 bases). The germline V gene has CDR1 SGHNT and CDR2 YYREEE (reference sequence). Deletions cut 1 base from V and 0 bases from J, with 8 bases between. The CDR3 totals 15 residues. CDR3 coding DNA: TGTGCCAGCAGCTTGAGGGGGACCTCTGGAAACACCATATATTTT. Amino acid sequence: CASSLRGTSGNTIYF.

The chain employs TRBV3-1 (or the pseudogene TRBV3-2) and TRBJ1-5; D perhaps matches TRBD1 (6 bases). The V gene lost 4 bases and the J gene lost 0 bases, with 7 bases spanning the gap. CDR3 length: 14 amino acids. The germline CDR1 and CDR2 sequences are LGHDT and YNNKEL (reference sequence). CDR3 DNA: TGTGCCAGCAGCCGGACAGATAGCAATCAGCCCCAGCATTTT. It yields the protein CASSRTDSNQPQHF.

This sequence joins TRBV7-3 and TRBJ2-3, with 7 bases lining up with TRBD1. This CDR3 region has 15 residues. Trimming at V came to 3 bases and at J to 0 bases, leaving 3 bases not matched to a gene. Germline V gene data show CDR1 as SGHTA and CDR2 as FQGTGA. The CDR3 is CASSFRDSSTDTQYF. Written as DNA, the CDR3 is TGTGCCAGCAGCTTCCGGGACAGTAGCACAGATACGCAGTATTTT.

The V and J genes are TRBV18 and TRBJ1-2; D gene ambiguous. The germline V and J ends were trimmed by 3 bases and 0 bases, with 14 bases remaining between them. Germline assignment: CDR1 KGHSH and CDR2 LQKENI. This CDR3 spans 16 amino acids. CDR3 sequence reads: CASSPSLVAPNYGYTF. In DNA, the CDR3 is TGTGCCAGCTCACCGTCCCTTGTAGCACCTAACTATGGCTACACCTTC.

The genes are TRBV5-1 and TRBJ2-1; 11 bases match TRBD2. The CDR3 covers 20 residues. Per germline, CDR1 SGHRS and CDR2 YFSETQ. Trimming took 0 bases from V and 0 from J; bases not matched to a gene: 11. This CDR3 is CASSLGLSSGRSSSYNEQFF. CDR3 in DNA: TGCGCCAGCAGCTTGGGGTTGTCTAGCGGGAGGTCGAGCTCCTACAATGAGCAGTTCTTC.

This clone was seen a handful of times. The chain recombines TRBV6-2 or TRBV6-3 with TRBJ2-1; D perhaps matches TRBD2 (6 bases). CDR1 MNHEY and CDR2 SVGEGT come from the germline V gene. The CDR3 totals 14 residues. Trimming left V 6 bases short and J 4 bases short, with 13 bases between. CDR3 bases: TGTGCCAGCAGCCACCCGCGGGATTACAATGAGCAGTTCTTC. Translation gives CASSHPRDYNEQFF.

J is TRBJ1-2 and V is TRBV24-1; 10 bases are a match to TRBD1. Germline V gene sequence: CDR1 KGHDR, CDR2 SFDVKD. V dropped 4 bases and J dropped 0; count of bases not matched to a gene: 7. This CDR3 has 17 amino acids. CDR3 region: CATSESRDRGANYGYTF. In nucleotides, the CDR3 is TGTGCCACCAGTGAGTCCCGGGACAGGGGTGCTAACTATGGCTACACCTTC.

The rearrangement uses TRBV7-3 and TRBJ2-1; 13 bases are shared with TRBD2. V gave up 5 bases and J gave up 10 bases; unmatched junction bases: 8. From germline, CDR1 is SGHTA and CDR2 FQGTGA. The CDR3 has 15 residues. In DNA, the CDR3 is TGTGCCAGCAGCCCAAAGGGACTAGCGGGATTCGAGCAGTTCTTC. It yields the protein CASSPKGLAGFEQFF. The full variable domain, completed using reference TRBV7-3 and TRBJ2-1, is GAGVSQTPSNKVTEKGKYVELRCDPISGHTALYWYRQSLGQGPEFLIYFQGTGAADDSGLPNDRFFAVRPEGSVSTLKIQRTERGDSAVYLCASSPKGLAGFEQFFGPGTRLTVL.

J is TRBJ1-4 and V is TRBV6-2 or TRBV6-3, with TRBD1 as a possible D gene (6 bases). The germline V gene has CDR1 MNHEY and CDR2 SVGEGT. This CDR3 spans 14 amino acids. Trimming took 4 bases from V and 7 from J, leaving 13 bases between them. As DNA, the CDR3 is TGTGCCAGCAGTTGGGGGGGCGGCGGTGAAAAACTGTTTTTT. Amino acid sequence: CASSWGGGGEKLFF.

This sequence joins TRBV12-3 or TRBV12-4 and TRBJ2-5; 7 nucleotides match TRBD1. J was trimmed by 1 base and V by 8 bases; bases with no gene match: 1. The CDR3 is 12 amino acids. CDR3 in amino acids: CASGTVQETQYF. The DNA of the CDR3 is TGTGCCAGCGGGACAGTCCAAGAGACCCAGTACTTC.

The J gene is TRBJ2-1, the V gene TRBV11-3; 7 bases are a match to TRBD2. This CDR3 region has 14 residues. The germline V gene has CDR1 SGHNT and CDR2 YENEEA. Trimming cost V 5 bases and J 10 bases; bases outside gene matches: 11. The CDR3 is CASSPTSSQGEQFF. As DNA, the CDR3 is TGTGCCAGCAGCCCGACTAGCTCCCAAGGCGAGCAGTTCTTC.

The rearrangement uses TRBV6-6 and TRBJ1-6, with 9 positions matching TRBD1. Germline V gene data show CDR1 as MNHNY and CDR2 as SVGAGI (reference sequence). This CDR3 region has 14 residues. After removal of 6 bases from V and 9 bases from J, the junction contained 6 bases not matched to a gene. The CDR3 bases are TGTGCCAGCAGAAAGGACAGGGGAGGTTCACCCCTCCACTTT. This codes for CASRKDRGGSPLHF.

V usage is TRBV9 and J usage is TRBJ2-1; 12 positions match TRBD2. CDR1 is SGDLS and CDR2 is YYNGEE in the germline V gene. This CDR3 has 17 amino acids. The J segment lost 7 bases and the V segment lost 2 bases, leaving 10 bases of the junction unmatched. The CDR3: CASSVTSGRGVGNEQFF. The CDR3 region has the DNA TGTGCCAGCAGCGTGACTAGCGGGAGAGGCGTGGGAAATGAGCAGTTCTTC.

V and J are TRBV6-5 and TRBJ2-7; 7 bases match TRBD1. From germline, CDR1 is MNHEY and CDR2 SVGAGI. This CDR3 spans 14 amino acids. Trimming removed 2 bases from V and 3 bases from J; junction bases left unmatched: 4. The CDR3 loop is CASSYGAGGYEQYF. The CDR3, as DNA: TGTGCCAGCAGTTACGGGGCAGGGGGCTACGAGCAGTACTTC.

The J gene is TRBJ1-1, the V gene TRBV1; the D call in the table, TRBD1, was not verified against the DNA. TRBV1 represents a pseudogene. The CDR3 loop spans 14 amino acids. The CDR3 coding sequence is TGCACCAGAATTAACACAGGGAGCGAAACTGAAGCTTTCTTT. Protein product: CTRINTGSETEAFF.

The chain has TRBV6-5 and TRBJ2-1; 11 nucleotides line up with TRBD2. This CDR3 contains 15 residues. CDR1 is MNHEY and CDR2 is SVGAGI in the germline V gene. V trimming: 8 bases; J trimming: 6 bases; junction bases outside the gene matches: 9. CDR3 residues: CASATLAGAFNEQFF. The CDR3, as DNA: TGTGCCAGCGCAACACTAGCGGGAGCTTTCAATGAGCAGTTCTTC.

The J gene is TRBJ2-1, the V gene TRBV5-4; D remains unclear. Germline values: CDR1 SGHNT, CDR2 YYREEE (reference sequence). The CDR3 runs to 12 residues. Trimming took 0 bases from V and 5 from J, leaving 3 bases between them. DNA for the CDR3: TGTGCCAGCAGCTTGGTAGACAATGAGCAGTTCTTC. Translation: CASSLVDNEQFF.

V is TRBV7-8 and J is TRBJ1-1, with 7 nucleotides matching TRBD1. Germline trimming cut 5 bases from V and 0 bases from J; bases unmatched to any gene: 6. Germline V gene sequence: CDR1 SGHVS, CDR2 FQNEAQ. This CDR3 is built from 15 residues. The DNA of the CDR3 is TGTGCCAGCAGCGCCCGGGACAGACTGAACACTGAAGCTTTCTTT. As protein: CASSARDRLNTEAFF. The full variable domain, completed using reference TRBV7-8 and TRBJ1-1, is GAGVSQSPRYKVAKRGQDVALRCDPISGHVSLFWYQQALGQGPEFLTYFQNEAQLDKSGLPSDRFFAERPEGSVSTLKIQRTQQEDSAVYLCASSARDRLNTEAFFGQGTRLTVV.

This chain uses TRBV12-3 or TRBV12-4 with TRBJ2-7; D is possibly TRBD1 (6 bases). The CDR3 has 13 amino acids. V was shortened by 6 bases and J by 3 bases, with 12 bases between the two germline ends. The CDR3: CASRSGQLYEQYF. CDR3 bases: TGTGCCAGCAGGAGCGGACAGCTCTACGAGCAGTACTTC.